This TCR beta chain originates from a study of shared clonotypes between healthy human individuals. Study outcomes and limitations: Clonotypes not shared had lower generation probabilities than those common to all four donors.

Measured with immunoSEQ multiplex PCR; TCRdb has only the in-frame clones, and not every one. Here the sample spans 2 million to 3 million clones, roughly 93% being singletons. Notes on this clone: Its target is unknown.

The receptor was derived from a man between 18 and 29 years old in good health. Some clones in this sample may be carry-over from other donors' samples. Sequenced: naive CD4+ T cells from PBMCs. The subset was: CD45RA+ positively selected.

CDR3 sequence: CASSPRGVIWGINVNEQFF. The CDR3, as DNA: TGTGCCAGCAGCCCGCGAGGGGTCATATGGGGAATTAACGTCAATGAGCAGTTCTTC. This chain uses TRBV28 with TRBJ2-1; TRBD1 or TRBD2 may be the D gene (5 bases each). This CDR3 contains 19 residues. Trimming removed 6 bases at V and 6 bases at J, with 30 bases between. The V gene's germline CDR1 is MDHEN and CDR2 SYDVKM.